These 14 T cell receptor beta chains were all obtained from the same sample, sequenced in a study of T cell responses to AZD1222 COVID-19 vaccine. Sequenced by immunoSEQ multiplex PCR; TCRdb stores in-frame clones only, minus some. Of tens of thousands of clones in the sample, approximately 85% were seen once. The material was peripheral blood, obtained on day 0 of AZD1222 vaccination. These receptors were obtained from an adult in good health.

The V gene is TRBV13, the J gene TRBJ2-5; no firm D call. This CDR3 comprises 14 residues. V was shortened by 2 bases and J by 4 bases, with 11 bases between the two germline ends. The V gene's germline CDR1 is PRHDT and CDR2 FYEKMQ (reference sequence). The CDR3 DNA follows: TGTGCCAGCAGCTTATTGTCGGGTCCAGAGACCCAGTACTTC. Translated: CASSLLSGPETQYF.

The rearrangement joins TRBV6-2 or TRBV6-3 to TRBJ2-7; TRBD1 might be the D (5 bases). Trimming stripped 6 bases from V and 5 bases from J, with 17 bases between. CDR1 MNHEY and CDR2 SVGEGT come from the germline V gene. This CDR3 is built from 14 residues. DNA for the CDR3: TGTGCCAGCAGCCACCCGGACACCCCGAACGAGCAGTACTTC. This gives the protein CASSHPDTPNEQYF.

The chain employs TRBV19 and TRBJ1-2, with D perhaps matching TRBD1 (5 bases). Trimming cost V 7 bases and J 8 bases, with 11 bases left between them. This CDR3 comprises 11 residues. The germline CDR1 and CDR2 sequences are LNHDA and SQIVND (reference sequence). This CDR3 reads CASKEGYGYTF. DNA of the CDR3: TGTGCCAGTAAGGAGGGGTACGGCTACACCTTC. Full variable domain (missing parts from reference TRBV19 and TRBJ1-2): DGGITQSPKYLFRKEGQNVTLSCEQNLNHDAMYWYRQDPGQGLRLIYYSQIVNDFQKGDIAEGYSVSREKKESFPLTVTSAQKNPTAFYLCASKEGYGYTFGSGTRLTVV.

The chain recombines TRBV19 with TRBJ1-1; TRBD1 might be the D (6 bases). Trimming removed 3 bases at V and 7 bases at J, with 15 bases between. The CDR3 contains 14 residues. Germline V gives CDR1 LNHDA, CDR2 SQIVND (reference sequence). This CDR3 is CASSIPRQEDEAFF. The CDR3 DNA sequence: TGTGCCAGTAGTATCCCTCGACAGGAGGATGAAGCTTTCTTT.

The chain employs TRBV10-1 and TRBJ1-3; 7 bases line up with TRBD1. The CDR3 runs to 18 residues. CDR1 and CDR2 from the germline V gene are WNHNN and SYGVQD (reference sequence). V lost 0 bases and J lost 0; bases outside the gene matches: 8. Here the CDR3 reads CASSESEGAKLSGNTIYF. The CDR3 coding sequence is TGCGCCAGCAGTGAGTCTGAGGGGGCAAAGCTCTCTGGAAACACCATATATTTT.

The genes are TRBV9 and TRBJ2-7; weak D call: TRBD1 (6 bases). V was pared by 0 bases and J by 6 bases, with 13 bases between. From germline, CDR1 is SGDLS and CDR2 YYNGEE. CDR3 length: 14 amino acids. CDR3 sequence: CASSVVSRGGEQYF. The CDR3 DNA follows: TGTGCCAGCAGCGTAGTTAGCAGGGGTGGCGAGCAGTACTTC.

This chain links TRBV3-1 (or the pseudogene TRBV3-2) with TRBJ2-7; perhaps TRBD2 as D (5 bases). Between the trimmed V and J ends, which lost 5 bases and 3 bases, there was a span of 11 bases. There are 13 residues in the CDR3. The germline V gene has CDR1 LGHDT and CDR2 YNNKEL (reference sequence). The CDR3 spells CASSSDFYYEQYF. The CDR3 nucleotides read TGTGCCAGCAGCTCGGACTTCTACTACGAGCAGTACTTC.

The chain couples TRBV7-9 to TRBJ1-4, with 7 nucleotides matching TRBD1. This CDR3 is 17 amino acids long. V was pared by 5 bases and J by 6 bases, with 15 bases of the junction left unmatched. The germline CDR1 and CDR2 sequences are SEHNR and FQNEAQ (reference sequence). CDR3 in amino acids: CASSPRPQTTGDEKLFF. CDR3 bases: TGTGCCAGCAGCCCGCGACCCCAGACAACAGGGGATGAAAAACTGTTTTTT. Full variable domain (remainder filled in from reference TRBV7-9 and TRBJ1-4): DTGVSQNPRHKITKRGQNVTFRCDPISEHNRLYWYRQTLGQGPEFLTYFQNEAQLEKSRLLSDRFSAERPKGSFSTLEIQRTEQGDSAMYLCASSPRPQTTGDEKLFFGSGTQLSVL.

This chain links TRBV19 with TRBJ1-1; a possible D gene is TRBD1 (6 bases). This CDR3 region has 13 residues. Between the trimmed V and J ends, which lost 3 bases and 7 bases, there was a span of 12 bases. Germline V gene lookup returns CDR1 LNHDA and CDR2 SQIVND (reference sequence). CDR3: CASSIRGRDEAFF. The DNA for the CDR3 is TGTGCCAGTAGTATCCGGGGGCGGGATGAAGCTTTCTTT. Complete variable domain (other parts from reference TRBV19 and TRBJ1-1): DGGITQSPKYLFRKEGQNVTLSCEQNLNHDAMYWYRQDPGQGLRLIYYSQIVNDFQKGDIAEGYSVSREKKESFPLTVTSAQKNPTAFYLCASSIRGRDEAFFGQGTRLTVV.

This chain uses TRBV5-4 with TRBJ2-5; TRBD2 might be the D (6 bases). Trimming took off 2 bases at V and 1 base at J, with 24 bases between the two ends. CDR1 and CDR2 (germline): SGHNT, YYREEE (reference sequence). The CDR3 spans 19 residues. CDR3 protein: CASSFFVSAGPNLQETQYF. The CDR3 DNA sequence: TGTGCCAGCAGCTTCTTTGTAAGTGCGGGGCCGAACCTCCAAGAGACCCAGTACTTC.

The chain joins TRBV28 to TRBJ1-5, with 10 bases aligning to TRBD1. The CDR3 is made up of 18 amino acids. The germline gives CDR1 MDHEN, CDR2 SYDVKM. The trim removed 2 bases at V and 6 bases at J, leaving 13 bases unmatched. The CDR3 loop reads CASSLPESSGQGRQPQHF. In nucleotides, the CDR3 is TGTGCCAGCAGTTTACCCGAATCGTCGGGACAGGGGCGTCAGCCCCAGCATTTT.

The chain combines TRBV7-2 with TRBJ1-5, with a tentative D call TRBD1 (5 bases). With 4 bases removed from V and 5 bases from J, the gap between germline ends came to 15 bases. The CDR3 totals 15 residues. Germline-derived CDR1 and CDR2 are SGHTA and FQGNSA. The CDR3 bases are TGTGCCAGCAGCTCCCGGGGGGGATATGATCAGCCCCAGCATTTT. This translates into CASSSRGGYDQPQHF.

This sequence joins TRBV5-4 and TRBJ2-2; 10 positions agree with TRBD1. Trimming took 1 base from V and 3 from J; bases not matched to a gene: 6. The CDR3 extends over 17 amino acids. CDR1 is SGHNT and CDR2 is YYREEE in the germline V gene (reference sequence). CDR3 sequence (DNA): TGTGCCAGCAGCTTGTCACGACAGGGGGCGGACACCGGGGAGCTGTTTTTT. Its translation: CASSLSRQGADTGELFF.

This clone was seen only once. The chain uses TRBV2 and TRBJ1-1; TRBD1 is a possible D gene (5 bases). The CDR3 is made up of 17 amino acids. Germline V gives CDR1 SNHLY, CDR2 FYNNEI. Trimming removed 3 bases at V and 0 bases at J, with 17 bases between. For the CDR3, the DNA is TGTGCCAGCAGTGAGATAGGGACGGAGCTCATGAACACTGAAGCTTTCTTT. This gives the protein CASSEIGTELMNTEAFF.